This T cell receptor beta chain was identified in a study of Ad26.COV2.S vaccination and SARS-CoV-2 variants. Data came from immunoSEQ multiplex PCR; TCRdb stores just in-frame clones and leaves some out. Of over 110,000 clones in the sample, 70% to 90% were seen once. This sequence originates from a human donor who had recovered from COVID-19. This specimen consisted of peripheral blood, obtained after recovery from COVID-19.

CDR3 sequence reads: CASSFGSAANVLTF. In DNA, the CDR3 is TGTGCCAGCAGTTTCGGCTCTGCAGCCAACGTCCTGACTTTC. This sequence joins TRBV7-9 and TRBJ2-6; D call uncertain. Trimming removed 6 bases from V and 7 bases from J, with 13 bases in between. The CDR3 has 14 amino acids. Germline CDR1 SEHNR, CDR2 FQNEAQ (reference sequence).